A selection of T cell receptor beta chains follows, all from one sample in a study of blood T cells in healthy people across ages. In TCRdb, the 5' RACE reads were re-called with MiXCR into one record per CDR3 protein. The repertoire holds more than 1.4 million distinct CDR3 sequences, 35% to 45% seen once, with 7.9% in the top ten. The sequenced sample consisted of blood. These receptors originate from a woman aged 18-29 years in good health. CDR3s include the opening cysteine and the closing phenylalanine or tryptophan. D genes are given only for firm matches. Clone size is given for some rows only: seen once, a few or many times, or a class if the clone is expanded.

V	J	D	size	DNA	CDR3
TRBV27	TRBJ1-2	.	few	TGTGCCAGCAGTTTAGGACCTTACTATGGCTACACCTTC	CASSLGPYYGYTF
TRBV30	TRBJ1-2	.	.	TGTGCCTGGCCACCTACCCACAGGGAGGGCTACACCTTC	CAWPPTHREGYTF
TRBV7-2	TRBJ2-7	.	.	TGTGCCAGCAGCTTAGACGCAGGGGCGCAGTACTTC	CASSLDAGAQYF
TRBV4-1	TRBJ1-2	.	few	TGCGCCAGCAGCCAAGGCCCCCAGGGGAGCTATGGCTACACCTTC	CASSQGPQGSYGYTF
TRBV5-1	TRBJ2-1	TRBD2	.	TGCGCCAGCAGCTTGCTCGGTCTGCCGGGAGGGCCCGGGAATGAGCAGTTCTTC	CASSLLGLPGGPGNEQFF
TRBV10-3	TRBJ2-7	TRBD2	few	TGTGCCATCAGTGAGAATGGAGCGGGGGGTCGATACGAGCAGTACTTC	CAISENGAGGRYEQYF
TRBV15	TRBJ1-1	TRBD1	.	TGTGCCACCAGCGAAGACAGGGGGATGAACACTGAAGCTTTCTTT	CATSEDRGMNTEAFF
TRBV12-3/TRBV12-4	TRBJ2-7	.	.	TGTGCCAGCAACTTGGACAGCGTCTACGAGCAGCACTTC	CASNLDSVYEQHF
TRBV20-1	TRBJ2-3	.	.	TGCAGTGTCCCACAAGATACGCAGTATTTT	CSVPQDTQYF
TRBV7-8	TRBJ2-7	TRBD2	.	TGTGCCAGCAGCTTAGGGGGTCTGGGACTAGCGGTTTACGAGCAGTACTTC	CASSLGGLGLAVYEQYF
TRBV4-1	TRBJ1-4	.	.	TGCGCCAGCAGCCAAGAGTCCAGGGCTTATGGGACTAATGAAAAACTGTTTTTT	CASSQESRAYGTNEKLFF
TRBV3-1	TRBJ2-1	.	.	TGTGCCAGCAGCCTGAGTCCCCAACATGGCACCTACAATGAGCAGTTCTTC	CASSLSPQHGTYNEQFF
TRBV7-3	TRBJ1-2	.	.	TGTGCCAGCAGCGTAGGGCCTGAGACGGGCTACACCTTC	CASSVGPETGYTF
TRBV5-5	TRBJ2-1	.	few	TGTGCCAGCAGCCAGAGATACGGGTACGGGGGAGATTACAATGAGCAGTTCTTC	CASSQRYGYGGDYNEQFF
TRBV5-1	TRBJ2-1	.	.	TGCGCCAGCAGCTTGGCCCAAGGGATCACGTTCTTC	CASSLAQGITFF
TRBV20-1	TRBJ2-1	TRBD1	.	TGCAGTGCCAGGGGGCAGGGGGTCTACAATGAGCAGTTCTTC	CSARGQGVYNEQFF
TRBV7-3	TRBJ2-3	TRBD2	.	TGTGCCAGCAGTCCTAGCGGGGGGGCCTCGAGCACAGATACGCAGTATTTT	CASSPSGGASSTDTQYF
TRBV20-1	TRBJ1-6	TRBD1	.	TGCAGTGCTAGAGCCAGAGGGGGCAGGGAAAATTCACCCCTCCACTTT	CSARARGGRENSPLHF
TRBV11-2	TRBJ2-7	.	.	TGTGCCAGCAGCCCCGAACAGTTCTCCTACGAGCAGTACTTC	CASSPEQFSYEQYF
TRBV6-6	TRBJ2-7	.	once	TGTGCCAGCAGTTACTCGGAGGGGTTGGGGTACGAGCAGTACTTC	CASSYSEGLGYEQYF
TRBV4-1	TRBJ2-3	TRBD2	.	TGCGCCAGCAGCCAAGATCTTGTTGGGAGCCGGCGGGGGGGCCACACAGATACGCAGTATTTT	CASSQDLVGSRRGGHTDTQYF
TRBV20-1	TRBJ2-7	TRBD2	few	TGCAGTGCTAGGCGGGAGGGGTGGGAGCAGTACTTC	CSARREGWEQYF
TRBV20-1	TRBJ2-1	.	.	TGCAGTGCTAGAGGAGGGGTAGTGGTTAAATACAATGAGCAGTTCTTC	CSARGGVVVKYNEQFF
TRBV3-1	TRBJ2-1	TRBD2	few	TGTGCCAGCAGCCAAGGGACTAGCGGGGCCAATGAGCAGTTCTTC	CASSQGTSGANEQFF
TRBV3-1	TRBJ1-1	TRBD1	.	TGTGCCAGCAGCCAAGGGCCAAGCAGGGGGCCGGGCACTGAAGCTTTCTTT	CASSQGPSRGPGTEAFF
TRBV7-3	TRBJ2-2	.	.	TGTGCCAGCAGCCCCTCCGAGGGGGTCGGGGAGCTGTTTTTT	CASSPSEGVGELFF
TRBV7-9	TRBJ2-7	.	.	TGTGCCAGCAGCTTGATCAACTCCGAGCAGTACTTC	CASSLINSEQYF
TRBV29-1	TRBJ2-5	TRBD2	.	TGCAGCGGGACTAGCGGGGAAGAGACCCAGTACTTC	CSGTSGEETQYF
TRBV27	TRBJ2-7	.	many	TGTGCCAGCAGCCACGGGAGCTCCTACGAGCAGTACTTC	CASSHGSSYEQYF
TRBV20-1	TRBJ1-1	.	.	TGCAGTGCCCCACAGGGCACTGAAGCTTTCTTT	CSAPQGTEAFF